This T cell receptor (beta chain) stems from a study of identical twins. Study-level findings and limits: Conclusions relied on cross-sectional statistical analysis, not following the same donors. Out-of-frame alpha sequences shared between twins exhibited an excess of low generation probability. In cord blood, abundant beta clonotypes had fewer insertions; memory showed no trend.

TCRdb processed the 5' RACE reads anew with MiXCR; each CDR3 protein has one entry. The sample includes a few hundred thousand distinct CDR3 sequences, 7.5% to 10% of them seen just once. In the case of this clonotype: Its antigen remains unknown.

With 2 bases removed from V and 8 bases from J, the gap between germline ends came to 4 bases. This CDR3 is 11 amino acids long. Looked up from germline, CDR1 is SEHNR and CDR2 is FQNEAQ (reference sequence). The same sample was also studied in work on yellow fever vaccine responses in identical twins.

The TCR originated in a woman aged 18-29 years in good health. The specimen sequenced was PBMCs. The chain is built from TRBV7-9 and TRBJ2-4; D not certain. CDR3 loop: CASSLMDIQYF. CDR3 bases: TGTGCCAGCAGCTTAATGGACATTCAGTACTTC. The full variable domain, its missing parts supplied by reference TRBV7-9 and TRBJ2-4, is DTGVSQNPRHKITKRGQNVTFRCDPISEHNRLYWYRQTLGQGPEFLTYFQNEAQLEKSRLLSDRFSAERPKGSFSTLEIQRTEQGDSAMYLCASSLMDIQYFGAGTRLSVL.